This T cell receptor (beta chain) originates from a study of T cells in women clearing cervical HPV infection. The data were produced by immunoSEQ multiplex PCR, yet TCRdb's version contains in-frame clones alone and is incomplete. The sample has roughly 22,000 clones. Trimming stripped 7 bases from V and 0 bases from J, with 12 bases between. The germline V gene has CDR1 SQVTM and CDR2 ANQGSEA. The CDR3 has 13 residues. Remarks on this clone: Antigen specificity is unknown. The CDR3 end falls 3 residues outside the read, so it is completed with the germline J gene.

Regarding the study as a whole: Cases carried less TRBV6-7 than controls: 0.11% versus 0.16%.

The TCR comes from a woman aged 18-70 years with a cervical HPV16 infection that either progressed to CIN3+ or cleared (not recorded which). Sequenced input: blood buffy coat. This sequence joins TRBV29-1 and TRBJ2-5; the D gene is possibly TRBD1 (5 bases). CDR3 DNA (partial): TGCAGCGCCGCCCCAGGGCACCAAGAGACC. Translated, it gives CSAAPGHQET. The entire CDR3 is CSAAPGHQETQYF.